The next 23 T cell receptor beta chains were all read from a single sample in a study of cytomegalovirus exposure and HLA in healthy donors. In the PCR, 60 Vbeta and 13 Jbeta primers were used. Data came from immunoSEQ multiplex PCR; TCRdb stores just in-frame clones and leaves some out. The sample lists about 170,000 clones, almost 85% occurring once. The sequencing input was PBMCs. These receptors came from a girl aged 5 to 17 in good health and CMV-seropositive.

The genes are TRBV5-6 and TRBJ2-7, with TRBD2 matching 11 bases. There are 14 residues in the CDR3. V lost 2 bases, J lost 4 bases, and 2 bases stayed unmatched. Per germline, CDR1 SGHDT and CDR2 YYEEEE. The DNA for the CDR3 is TGTGCCAGCAGCTTCGGGACTAGCGGATACGAGCAGTACTTC. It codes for CASSFGTSGYEQYF. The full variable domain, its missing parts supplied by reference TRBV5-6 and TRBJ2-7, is DAGVTQSPTHLIKTRGQQVTLRCSPKSGHDTVSWYQQALGQGPQFIFQYYEEEERQRGNFPDRFSGHQFPNYSSELNVNALLLGDSALYLCASSFGTSGYEQYFGPGTRLTVT.

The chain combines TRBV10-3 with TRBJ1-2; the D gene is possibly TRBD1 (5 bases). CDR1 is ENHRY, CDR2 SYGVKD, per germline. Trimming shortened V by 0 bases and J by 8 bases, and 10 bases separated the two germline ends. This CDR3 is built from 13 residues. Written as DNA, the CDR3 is TGTGCCATCAGTGAGTCTCAGGGTGAGGGCTACACCTTC. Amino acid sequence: CAISESQGEGYTF.

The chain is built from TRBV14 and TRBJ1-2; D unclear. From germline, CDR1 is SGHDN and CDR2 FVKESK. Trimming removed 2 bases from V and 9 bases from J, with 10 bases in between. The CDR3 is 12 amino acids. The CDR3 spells CASSQLRLSYTF. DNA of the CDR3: TGTGCCAGCAGCCAACTACGTCTTAGCTACACCTTC.

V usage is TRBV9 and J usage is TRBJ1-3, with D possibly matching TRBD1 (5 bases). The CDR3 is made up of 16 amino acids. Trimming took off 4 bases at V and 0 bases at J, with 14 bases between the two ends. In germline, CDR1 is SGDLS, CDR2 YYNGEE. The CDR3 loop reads CASSPSRQNSGNTIYF. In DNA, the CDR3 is TGTGCCAGCAGCCCCTCCAGACAGAACTCTGGAAACACCATATATTTT.

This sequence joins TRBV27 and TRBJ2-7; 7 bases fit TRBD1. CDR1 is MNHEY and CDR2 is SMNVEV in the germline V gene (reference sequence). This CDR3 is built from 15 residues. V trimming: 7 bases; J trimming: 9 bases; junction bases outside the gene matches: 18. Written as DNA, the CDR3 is TGTGCCAGCAACCCAGCTGGGACAGCTGGTTTTGGGCAGTACTTC. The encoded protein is CASNPAGTAGFGQYF.

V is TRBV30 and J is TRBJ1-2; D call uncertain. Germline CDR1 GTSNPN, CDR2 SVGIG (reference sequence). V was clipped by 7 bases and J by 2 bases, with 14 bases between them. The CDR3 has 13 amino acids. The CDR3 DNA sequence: TGTGCCTTCGGGTTCGGGGAGAACTATGGCTACACCTTC. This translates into CAFGFGENYGYTF.

The CDR3 is CASSYQGRDGYTF. The CDR3 bases are TGTGCCAGCAGTTACCAGGGGCGGGATGGCTACACCTTC. The chain joins TRBV6-5 to TRBJ1-2, with a tentative D call TRBD1 (6 bases). From germline, CDR1 is MNHEY and CDR2 SVGAGI. V lost 2 bases to trimming and J lost 6 bases, with 10 bases between them. The CDR3 runs to 13 residues.

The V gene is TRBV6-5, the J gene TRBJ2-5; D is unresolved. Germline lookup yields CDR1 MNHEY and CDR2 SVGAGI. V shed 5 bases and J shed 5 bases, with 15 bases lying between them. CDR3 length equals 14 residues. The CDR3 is CASSPLYIEETQYF. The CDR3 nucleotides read TGTGCCAGCAGTCCTTTATATATAGAGGAGACCCAGTACTTC.

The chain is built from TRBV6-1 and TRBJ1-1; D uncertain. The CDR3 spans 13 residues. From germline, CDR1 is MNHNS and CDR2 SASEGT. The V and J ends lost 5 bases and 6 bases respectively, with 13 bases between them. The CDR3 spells CASSKLRFAEAFF. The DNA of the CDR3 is TGTGCCAGCAGTAAACTGAGGTTCGCTGAAGCTTTCTTT.

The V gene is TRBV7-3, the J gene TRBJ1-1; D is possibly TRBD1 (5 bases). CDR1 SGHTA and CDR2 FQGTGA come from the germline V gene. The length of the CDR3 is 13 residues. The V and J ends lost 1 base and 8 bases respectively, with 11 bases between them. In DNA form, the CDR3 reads TGTGCCAGCAGCTTAAGGCAGGGAACCGAAGCTTTCTTT. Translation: CASSLRQGTEAFF. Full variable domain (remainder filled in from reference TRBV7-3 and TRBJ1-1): GAGVSQTPSNKVTEKGKYVELRCDPISGHTALYWYRQSLGQGPEFLIYFQGTGAADDSGLPNDRFFAVRPEGSVSTLKIQRTERGDSAVYLCASSLRQGTEAFFGQGTRLTVV.

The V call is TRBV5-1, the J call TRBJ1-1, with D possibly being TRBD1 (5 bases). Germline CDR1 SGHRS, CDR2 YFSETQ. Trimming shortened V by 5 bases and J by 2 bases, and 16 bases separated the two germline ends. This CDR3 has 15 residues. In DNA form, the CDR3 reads TGCGCCAGCAGGTCTTCGTTAGGGGTAAACACTGAAGCTTTCTTT. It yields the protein CASRSSLGVNTEAFF.

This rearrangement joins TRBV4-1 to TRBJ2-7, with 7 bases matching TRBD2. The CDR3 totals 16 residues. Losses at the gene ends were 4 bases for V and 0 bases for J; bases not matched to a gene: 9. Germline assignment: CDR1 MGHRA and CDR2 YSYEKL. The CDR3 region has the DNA TGCGCCAGCAGCCGGGGGGAGGGCCAGAGCTCCTACGAGCAGTACTTC. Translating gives CASSRGEGQSSYEQYF.

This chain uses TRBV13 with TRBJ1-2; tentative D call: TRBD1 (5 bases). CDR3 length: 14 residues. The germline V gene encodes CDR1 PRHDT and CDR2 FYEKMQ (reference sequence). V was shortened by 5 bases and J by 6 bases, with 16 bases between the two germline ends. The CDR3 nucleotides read TGTGCCAGCAGCCCAAGTCGGGGGGGTGATGGCTACACCTTC. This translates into CASSPSRGGDGYTF.

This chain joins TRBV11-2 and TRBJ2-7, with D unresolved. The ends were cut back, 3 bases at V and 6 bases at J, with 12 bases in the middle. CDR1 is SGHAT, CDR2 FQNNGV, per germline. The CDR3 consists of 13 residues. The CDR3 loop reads CASSLSPLGEQYF. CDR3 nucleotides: TGTGCCAGCAGCTTGTCTCCCCTAGGCGAGCAGTACTTC.

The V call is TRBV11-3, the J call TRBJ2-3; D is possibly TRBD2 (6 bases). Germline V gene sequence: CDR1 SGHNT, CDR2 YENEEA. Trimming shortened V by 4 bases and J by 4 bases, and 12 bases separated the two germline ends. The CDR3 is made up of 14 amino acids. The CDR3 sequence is CASSSTSGADTQYF. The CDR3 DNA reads TGTGCCAGCAGCTCTACGTCGGGGGCAGATACGCAGTATTTT.

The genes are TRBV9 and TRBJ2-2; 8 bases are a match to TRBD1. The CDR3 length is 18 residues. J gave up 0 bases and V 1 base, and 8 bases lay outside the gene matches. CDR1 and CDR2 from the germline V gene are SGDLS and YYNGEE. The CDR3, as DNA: TGTGCCAGCAGCGTACCCCGGGACAGGATTCCGAACACCGGGGAGCTGTTTTTT. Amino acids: CASSVPRDRIPNTGELFF.

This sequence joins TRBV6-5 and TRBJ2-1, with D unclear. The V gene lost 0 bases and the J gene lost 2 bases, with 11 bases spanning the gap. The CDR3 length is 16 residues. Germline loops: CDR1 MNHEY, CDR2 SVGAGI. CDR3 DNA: TGTGCCAGCAGTTACTCGACAACTGCCCCCTACAATGAGCAGTTCTTC. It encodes CASSYSTTAPYNEQFF.

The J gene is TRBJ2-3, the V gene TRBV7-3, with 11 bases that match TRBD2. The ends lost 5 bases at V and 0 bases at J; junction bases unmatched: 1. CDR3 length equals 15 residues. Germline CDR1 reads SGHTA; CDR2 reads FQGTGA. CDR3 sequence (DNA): TGTGCCAGCAGCCGACTAGCGGGGAGCACAGATACGCAGTATTTT. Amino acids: CASSRLAGSTDTQYF.

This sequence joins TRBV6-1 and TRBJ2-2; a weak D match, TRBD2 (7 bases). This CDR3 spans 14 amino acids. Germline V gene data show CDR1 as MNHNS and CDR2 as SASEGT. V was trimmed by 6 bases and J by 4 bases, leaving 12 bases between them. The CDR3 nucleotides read TGTGCCAGCAGGACGGGGGGCACCACCGGGGAGCTGTTTTTT. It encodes CASRTGGTTGELFF.

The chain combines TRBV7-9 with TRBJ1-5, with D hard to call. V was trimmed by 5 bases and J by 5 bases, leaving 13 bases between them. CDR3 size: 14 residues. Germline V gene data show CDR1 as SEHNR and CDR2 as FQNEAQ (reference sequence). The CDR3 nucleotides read TGTGCCAGCAGCGGAACTCGACGGGATCAGCCCCAGCATTTT. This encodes CASSGTRRDQPQHF.

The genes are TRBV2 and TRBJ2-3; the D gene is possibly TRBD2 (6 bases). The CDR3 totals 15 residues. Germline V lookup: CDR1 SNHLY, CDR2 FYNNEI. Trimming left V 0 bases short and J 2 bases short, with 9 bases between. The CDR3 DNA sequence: TGTGCCAGCAGTGAAGCCCGGGACTTCACAGATACGCAGTATTTT. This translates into CASSEARDFTDTQYF.

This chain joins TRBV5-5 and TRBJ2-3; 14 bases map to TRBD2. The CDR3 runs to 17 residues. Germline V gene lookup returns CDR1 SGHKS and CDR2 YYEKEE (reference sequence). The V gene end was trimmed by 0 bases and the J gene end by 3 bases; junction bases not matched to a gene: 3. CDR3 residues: CASSLGTSGGKTDTQYF. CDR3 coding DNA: TGTGCCAGCAGCTTGGGGACTAGCGGGGGGAAGACAGATACGCAGTATTTT.

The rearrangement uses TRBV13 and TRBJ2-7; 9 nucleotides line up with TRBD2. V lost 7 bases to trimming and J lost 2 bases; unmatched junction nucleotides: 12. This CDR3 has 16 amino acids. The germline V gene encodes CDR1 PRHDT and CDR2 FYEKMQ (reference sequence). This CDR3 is CASTPPGGGAPYEQYF. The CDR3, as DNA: TGTGCCAGCACCCCCCCCGGCGGGGGGGCCCCCTACGAGCAGTACTTC.